The source of this T cell receptor beta chain is a study of cytomegalovirus exposure and HLA in healthy donors. Background on the study: About 82 million unique TCRs from HLA-typed donors were held in an early release of data. Study outcomes and limitations: The study found most TCR sequences rare, yet found some public TCRs in many donors. Sequencing depth roughly uniform across donors was assumed in presence/absence analyses. TCR beta chains numbering more than 150 were designated cytomegalovirus-associated.

PCR used 60 Vbeta primers and 13 Jbeta primers. Clones were sequenced by immunoSEQ multiplex PCR, and TCRdb holds only the in-frame ones, with some missing. Of 60,000 to 75,000 clones detected, 72% appear once; the ten largest clones hold about 12%. Germline values: CDR1 SGHTA, CDR2 FQGNSA. This CDR3 is built from 14 residues. Trimming cost V 0 bases and J 7 bases, with 12 bases left between them. Concerning this clone: Its antigen is still unknown.

The V and J genes are TRBV7-2 and TRBJ1-2; no firm D call. This TCR derives from a woman in her 40s in good health and CMV-seropositive. The sequencing input was PBMCs. DNA for the CDR3: TGTGCCAGCAGCTTAGCAGGAGGTTCGGGTGGCTACACCTTC. Translation gives CASSLAGGSGGYTF.